This TCR beta chain was sequenced in a study of identical twins. CDR1 and CDR2 from the germline V gene are SQVTM and ANQGSEA. V was pared by 7 bases and J by 5 bases, with 8 bases of the junction left unmatched. The CDR3 extends over 13 amino acids. TCRdb re-called the 5' RACE reads with MiXCR, one entry per CDR3 protein. In the table there are some 500,000 distinct CDR3 sequences, approximately 22% of which are singletons. These data were also reused for a study on T cells expressing NK-cell markers.

Sequencing was carried out using CD4+ T cells sorted from blood. The chain combines TRBV29-1 with TRBJ1-2; 9 nucleotides line up with TRBD1. The TCR sequence derives from a woman younger than 30 in good health. CDR3 nucleotides: TGCAGCGAACGGACAGGGGACGGGTATGGCTACACCTTC. It encodes CSERTGDGYGYTF.